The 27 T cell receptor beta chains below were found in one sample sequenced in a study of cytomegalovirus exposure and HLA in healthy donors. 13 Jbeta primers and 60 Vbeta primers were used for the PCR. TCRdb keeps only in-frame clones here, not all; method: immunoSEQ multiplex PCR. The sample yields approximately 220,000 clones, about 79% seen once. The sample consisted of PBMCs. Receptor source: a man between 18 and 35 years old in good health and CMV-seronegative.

The CDR3 DNA reads as TGTGCCAGCTCACCAGCCGGGACTAATCAGCCCCAGCATTTT. Translation: CASSPAGTNQPQHF. The chain carries TRBV18 and TRBJ1-5; tentative D call: TRBD1 (5 bases). This CDR3 comprises 14 residues. With 2 bases removed from V and 4 bases from J, the gap between germline ends came to 9 bases. Germline CDR1 KGHSH, CDR2 LQKENI.

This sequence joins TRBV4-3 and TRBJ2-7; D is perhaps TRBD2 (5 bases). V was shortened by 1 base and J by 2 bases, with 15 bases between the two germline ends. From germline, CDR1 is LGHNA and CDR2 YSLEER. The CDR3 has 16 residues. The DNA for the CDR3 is TGCGCCAGCAGCCAAGGCGCGGCCTCGGGAACCTACGAGCAGTACTTC. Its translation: CASSQGAASGTYEQYF.

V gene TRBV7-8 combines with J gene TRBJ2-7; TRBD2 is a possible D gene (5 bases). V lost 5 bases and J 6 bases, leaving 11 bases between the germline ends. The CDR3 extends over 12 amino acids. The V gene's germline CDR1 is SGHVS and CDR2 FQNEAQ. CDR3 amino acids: CASSPPGSEQYF. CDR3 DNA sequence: TGTGCCAGCAGCCCTCCGGGATCCGAGCAGTACTTC.

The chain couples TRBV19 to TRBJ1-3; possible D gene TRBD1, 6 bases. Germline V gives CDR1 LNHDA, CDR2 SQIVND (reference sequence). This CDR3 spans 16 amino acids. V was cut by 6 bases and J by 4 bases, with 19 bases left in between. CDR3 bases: TGTGCCAGTAGCTTACCCGGGACATCGAAAGGAAACACCATATATTTT. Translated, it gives CASSLPGTSKGNTIYF.

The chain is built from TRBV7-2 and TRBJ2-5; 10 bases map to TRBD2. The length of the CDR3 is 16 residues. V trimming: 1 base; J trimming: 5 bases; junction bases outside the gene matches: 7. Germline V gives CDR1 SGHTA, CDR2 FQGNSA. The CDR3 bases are TGTGCCAGCAGCTTAGTTACTAGCGGGGTAGGGGAGACCCAGTACTTC. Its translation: CASSLVTSGVGETQYF. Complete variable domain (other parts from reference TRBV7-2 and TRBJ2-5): GAGVSQSPSNKVTEKGKDVELRCDPISGHTALYWYRQSLGQGLEFLIYFQGNSAPDKSGLPSDRFSAERTGGSVSTLTIQRTQQEDSAVYLCASSLVTSGVGETQYFGPGTRLLVL.

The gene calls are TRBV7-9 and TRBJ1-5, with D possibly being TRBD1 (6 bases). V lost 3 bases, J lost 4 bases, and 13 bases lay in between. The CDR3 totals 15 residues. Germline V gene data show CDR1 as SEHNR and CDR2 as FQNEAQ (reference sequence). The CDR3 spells CASSFGPDRNQPQHF. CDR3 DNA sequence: TGTGCCAGCAGCTTCGGGCCCGACAGGAATCAGCCCCAGCATTTT.

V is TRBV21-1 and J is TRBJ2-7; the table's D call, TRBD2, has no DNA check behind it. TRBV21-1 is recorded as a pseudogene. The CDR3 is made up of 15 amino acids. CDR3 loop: CASSQSGGPSYEQYF. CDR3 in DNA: TGTGCCAGCAGCCAAAGCGGGGGCCCGTCCTACGAGCAGTACTTC.

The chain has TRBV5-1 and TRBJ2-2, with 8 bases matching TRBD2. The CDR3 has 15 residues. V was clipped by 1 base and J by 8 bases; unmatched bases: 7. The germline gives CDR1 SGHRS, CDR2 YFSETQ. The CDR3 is CASSLLGLEGGELFF. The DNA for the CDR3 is TGCGCCAGCAGCTTGCTGGGACTAGAGGGAGGGGAGCTGTTTTTT.

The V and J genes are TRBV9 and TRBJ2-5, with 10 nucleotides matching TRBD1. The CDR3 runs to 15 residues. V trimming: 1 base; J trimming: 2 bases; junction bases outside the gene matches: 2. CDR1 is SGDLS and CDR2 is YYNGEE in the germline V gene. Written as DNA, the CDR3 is TGTGCCAGCAGCGTAATGGACAGGGGGCAAGAGACCCAGTACTTC. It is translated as CASSVMDRGQETQYF.

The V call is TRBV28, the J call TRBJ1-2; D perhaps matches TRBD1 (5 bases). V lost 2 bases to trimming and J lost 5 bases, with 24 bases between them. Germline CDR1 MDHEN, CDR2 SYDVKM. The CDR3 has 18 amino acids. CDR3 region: CASSLLLIGAPGRYGYTF. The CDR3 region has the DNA TGTGCCAGCAGTTTACTTCTTATAGGGGCACCCGGGAGGTATGGCTACACCTTC.

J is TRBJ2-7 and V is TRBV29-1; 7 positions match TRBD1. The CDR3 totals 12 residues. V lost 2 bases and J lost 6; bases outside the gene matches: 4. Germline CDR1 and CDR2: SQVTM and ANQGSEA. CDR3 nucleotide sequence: TGCAGCGTTGAACAGGGGGTAAGCGAGCAGTACTTC. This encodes CSVEQGVSEQYF.

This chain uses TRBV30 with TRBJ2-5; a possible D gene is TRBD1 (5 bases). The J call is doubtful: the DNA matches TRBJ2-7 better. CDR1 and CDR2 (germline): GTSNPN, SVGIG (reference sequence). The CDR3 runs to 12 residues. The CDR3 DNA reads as TGTGCCTGCGTTCTCGACAGCTACGAGCAGTACTTC. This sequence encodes CACVLDSYEQYF.

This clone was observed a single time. Written as DNA, the CDR3 is TGTGCCAGCAGCTTAGACGGCACAGGGGGCATTTCACCCCTCCACTTT. It is translated as CASSLDGTGGISPLHF. J is TRBJ1-6 and V is TRBV7-9, with 9 bases lining up with TRBD1. The V gene end was trimmed by 1 base and the J gene end by 9 bases; junction bases not matched to a gene: 7. The CDR3 totals 16 residues. Germline values: CDR1 SEHNR, CDR2 FQNEAQ (reference sequence).

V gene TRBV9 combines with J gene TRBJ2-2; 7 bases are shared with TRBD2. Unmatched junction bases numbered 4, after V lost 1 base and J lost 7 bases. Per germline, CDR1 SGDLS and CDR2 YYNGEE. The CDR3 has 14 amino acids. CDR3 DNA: TGTGCCAGCAGCGTACAGACTAGCCACGGGGAGCTGTTTTTT. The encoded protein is CASSVQTSHGELFF. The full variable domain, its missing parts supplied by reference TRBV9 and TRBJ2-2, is DSGVTQTPKHLITATGQRVTLRCSPRSGDLSVYWYQQSLDQGLQFLIQYYNGEERAKGNILERFSAQQFPDLHSELNLSSLELGDSALYFCASSVQTSHGELFFGEGSRLTVL.

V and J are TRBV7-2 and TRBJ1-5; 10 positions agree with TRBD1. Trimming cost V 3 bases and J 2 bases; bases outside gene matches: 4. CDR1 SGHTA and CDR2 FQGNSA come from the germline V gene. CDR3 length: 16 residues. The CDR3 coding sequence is TGTGCCAGCAGCTTCGGGACAGGGGAGGGCAATCAGCCCCAGCATTTT. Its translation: CASSFGTGEGNQPQHF.

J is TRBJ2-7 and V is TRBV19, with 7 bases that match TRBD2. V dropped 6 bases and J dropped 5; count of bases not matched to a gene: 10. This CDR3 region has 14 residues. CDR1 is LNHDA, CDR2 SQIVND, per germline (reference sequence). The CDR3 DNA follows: TGTGCCAGTAGCACGACTAGCCCGAGACACGAGCAGTACTTC. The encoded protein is CASSTTSPRHEQYF.

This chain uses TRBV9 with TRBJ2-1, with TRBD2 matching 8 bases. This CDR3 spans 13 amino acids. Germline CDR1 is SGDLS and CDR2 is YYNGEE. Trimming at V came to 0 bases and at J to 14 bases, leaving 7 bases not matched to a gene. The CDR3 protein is CASSVDTAGVEFF. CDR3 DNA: TGTGCCAGCAGCGTAGACACAGCGGGAGTCGAGTTCTTC.

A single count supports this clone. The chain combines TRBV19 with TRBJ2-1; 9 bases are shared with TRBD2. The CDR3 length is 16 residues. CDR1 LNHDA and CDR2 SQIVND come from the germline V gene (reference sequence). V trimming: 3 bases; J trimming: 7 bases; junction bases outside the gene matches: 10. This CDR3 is CASSIYGAGGFNEQFF. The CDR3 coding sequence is TGTGCCAGTAGTATTTATGGAGCGGGAGGCTTTAATGAGCAGTTCTTC.

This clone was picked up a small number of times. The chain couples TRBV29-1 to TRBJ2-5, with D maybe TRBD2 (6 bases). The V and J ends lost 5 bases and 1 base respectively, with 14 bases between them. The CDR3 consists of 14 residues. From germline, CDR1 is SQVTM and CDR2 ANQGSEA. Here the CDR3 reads CSVKKTGLQETQYF. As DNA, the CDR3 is TGCAGCGTTAAAAAAACGGGACTCCAAGAGACCCAGTACTTC.

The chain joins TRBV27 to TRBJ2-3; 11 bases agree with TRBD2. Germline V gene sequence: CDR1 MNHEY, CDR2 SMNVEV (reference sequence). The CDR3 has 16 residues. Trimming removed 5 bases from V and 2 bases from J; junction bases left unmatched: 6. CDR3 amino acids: CASSRLAGGSTDTQYF. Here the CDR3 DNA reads TGTGCCAGCAGTAGGCTAGCGGGGGGATCCACAGATACGCAGTATTTT.

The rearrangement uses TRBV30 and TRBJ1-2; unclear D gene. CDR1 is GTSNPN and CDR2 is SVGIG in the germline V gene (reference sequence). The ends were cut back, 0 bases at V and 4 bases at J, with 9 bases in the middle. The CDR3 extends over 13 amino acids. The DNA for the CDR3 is TGTGCCTGGAGTGTAACGTACACCTATGGCTACACCTTC. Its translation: CAWSVTYTYGYTF.

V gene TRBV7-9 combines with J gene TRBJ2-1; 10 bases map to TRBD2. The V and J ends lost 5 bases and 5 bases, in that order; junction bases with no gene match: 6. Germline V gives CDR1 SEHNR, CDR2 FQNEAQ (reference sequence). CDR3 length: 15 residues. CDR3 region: CASSPRLAGDNEQFF. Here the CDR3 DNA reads TGTGCCAGCAGCCCCCGACTAGCGGGTGACAATGAGCAGTTCTTC.

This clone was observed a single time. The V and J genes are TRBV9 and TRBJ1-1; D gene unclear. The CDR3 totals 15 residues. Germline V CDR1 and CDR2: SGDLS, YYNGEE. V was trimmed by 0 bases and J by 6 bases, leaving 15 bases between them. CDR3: CASSVVGVGSAEAFF. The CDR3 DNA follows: TGTGCCAGCAGCGTAGTAGGTGTGGGGAGCGCTGAAGCTTTCTTT.

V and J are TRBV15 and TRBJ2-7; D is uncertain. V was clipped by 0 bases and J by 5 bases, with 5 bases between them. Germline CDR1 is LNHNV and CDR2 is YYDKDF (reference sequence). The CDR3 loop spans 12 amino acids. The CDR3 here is CATSRDQNEQYF. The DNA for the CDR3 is TGTGCCACCAGCAGAGACCAGAACGAGCAGTACTTC.

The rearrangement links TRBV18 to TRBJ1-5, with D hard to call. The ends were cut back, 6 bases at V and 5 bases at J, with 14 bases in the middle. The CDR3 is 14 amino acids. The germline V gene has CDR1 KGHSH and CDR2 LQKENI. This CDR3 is CASSTTGRDQPQHF. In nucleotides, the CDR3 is TGTGCCAGCTCCACCACTGGGAGGGATCAGCCCCAGCATTTT. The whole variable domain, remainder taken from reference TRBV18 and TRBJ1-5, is NAGVMQNPRHLVRRRGQEARLRCSPMKGHSHVYWYRQLPEEGLKFMVYLQKENIIDESGMPKERFSAEFPKEGPSILRIQQVVRGDSAAYFCASSTTGRDQPQHFGDGTRLSIL.

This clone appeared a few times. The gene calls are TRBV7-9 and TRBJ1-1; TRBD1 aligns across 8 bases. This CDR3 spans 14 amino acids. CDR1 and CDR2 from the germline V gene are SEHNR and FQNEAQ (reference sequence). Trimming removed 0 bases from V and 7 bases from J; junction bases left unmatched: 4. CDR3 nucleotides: TGTGCCAGCAGCTTAGCCTCAGGGGGCATTGAAGCTTTCTTT. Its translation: CASSLASGGIEAFF.

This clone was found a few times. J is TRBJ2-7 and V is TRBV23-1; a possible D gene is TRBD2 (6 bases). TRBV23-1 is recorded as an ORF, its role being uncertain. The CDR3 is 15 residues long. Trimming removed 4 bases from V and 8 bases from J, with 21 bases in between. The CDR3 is CASSRAGGTPQKQYF. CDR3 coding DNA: TGCGCCAGCAGTCGAGCGGGCGGTACCCCCCAAAAGCAGTACTTC.